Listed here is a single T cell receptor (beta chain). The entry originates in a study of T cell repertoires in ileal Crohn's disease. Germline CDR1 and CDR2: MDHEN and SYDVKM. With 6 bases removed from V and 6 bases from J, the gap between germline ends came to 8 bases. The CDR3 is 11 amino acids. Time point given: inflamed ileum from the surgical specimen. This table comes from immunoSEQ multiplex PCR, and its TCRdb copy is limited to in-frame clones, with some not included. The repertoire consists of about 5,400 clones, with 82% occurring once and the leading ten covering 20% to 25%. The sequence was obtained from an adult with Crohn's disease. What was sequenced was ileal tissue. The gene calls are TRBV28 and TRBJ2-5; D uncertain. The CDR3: CASSREKTQYF. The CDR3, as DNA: TGTGCCAGCAGCAGAGAGAAGACCCAGTACTTC.